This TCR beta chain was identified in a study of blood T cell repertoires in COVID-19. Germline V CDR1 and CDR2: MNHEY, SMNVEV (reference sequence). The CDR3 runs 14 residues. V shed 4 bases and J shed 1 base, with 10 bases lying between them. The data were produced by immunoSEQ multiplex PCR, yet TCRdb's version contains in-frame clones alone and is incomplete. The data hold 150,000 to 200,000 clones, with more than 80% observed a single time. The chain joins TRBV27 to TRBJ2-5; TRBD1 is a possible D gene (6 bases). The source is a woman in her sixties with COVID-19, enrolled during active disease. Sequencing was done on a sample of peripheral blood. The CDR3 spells CASSYQGIQETQYF. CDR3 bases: TGTGCCAGCAGTTATCAGGGGATCCAAGAGACCCAGTACTTC.